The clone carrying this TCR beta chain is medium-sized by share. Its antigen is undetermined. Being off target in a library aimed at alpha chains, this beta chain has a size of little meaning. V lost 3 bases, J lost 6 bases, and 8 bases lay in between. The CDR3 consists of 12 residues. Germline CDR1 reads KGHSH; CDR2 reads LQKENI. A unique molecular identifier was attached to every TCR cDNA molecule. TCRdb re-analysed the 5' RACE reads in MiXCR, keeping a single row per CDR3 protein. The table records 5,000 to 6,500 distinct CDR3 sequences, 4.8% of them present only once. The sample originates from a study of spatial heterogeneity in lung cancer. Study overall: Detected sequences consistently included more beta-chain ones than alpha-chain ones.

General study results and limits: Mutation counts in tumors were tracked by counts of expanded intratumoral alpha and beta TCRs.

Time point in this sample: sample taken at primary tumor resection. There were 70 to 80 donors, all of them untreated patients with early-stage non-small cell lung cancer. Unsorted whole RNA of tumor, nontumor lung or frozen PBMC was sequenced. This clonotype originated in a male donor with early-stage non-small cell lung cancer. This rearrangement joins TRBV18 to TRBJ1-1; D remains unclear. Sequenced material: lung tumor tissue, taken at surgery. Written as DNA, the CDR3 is TGTGCCAGCTCACCGACCGGGCCTGAAGCTTTCTTT. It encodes CASSPTGPEAFF.